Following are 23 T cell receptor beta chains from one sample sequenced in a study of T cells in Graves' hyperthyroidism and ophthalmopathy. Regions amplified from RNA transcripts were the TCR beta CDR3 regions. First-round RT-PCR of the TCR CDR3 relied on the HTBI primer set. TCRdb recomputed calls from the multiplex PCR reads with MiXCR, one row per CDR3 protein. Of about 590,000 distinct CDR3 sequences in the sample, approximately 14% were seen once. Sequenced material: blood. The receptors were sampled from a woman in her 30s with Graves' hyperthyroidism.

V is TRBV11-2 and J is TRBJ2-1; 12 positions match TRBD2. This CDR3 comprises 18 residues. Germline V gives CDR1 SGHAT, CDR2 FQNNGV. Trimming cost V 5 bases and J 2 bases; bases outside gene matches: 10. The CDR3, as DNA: TGTGCCAGCAGCCCGGGCCGGGGACTAGCGGGTACCTACAATGAGCAGTTCTTC. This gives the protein CASSPGRGLAGTYNEQFF. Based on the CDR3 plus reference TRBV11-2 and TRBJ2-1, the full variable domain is EAGVAQSPRYKIIEKRQSVAFWCNPISGHATLYWYQQILGQGPKLLIQFQNNGVVDDSQLPKDRFSAERLKGVDSTLKIQPAKLEDSAVYLCASSPGRGLAGTYNEQFFGPGTRLTVL.

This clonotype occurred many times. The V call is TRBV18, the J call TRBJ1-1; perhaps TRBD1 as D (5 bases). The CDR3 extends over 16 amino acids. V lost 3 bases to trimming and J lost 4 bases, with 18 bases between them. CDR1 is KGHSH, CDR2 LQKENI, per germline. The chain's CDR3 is CASSPPGGSRPTEAFF. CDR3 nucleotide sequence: TGTGCCAGCTCACCGCCCGGGGGTAGTAGGCCCACTGAAGCTTTCTTT.

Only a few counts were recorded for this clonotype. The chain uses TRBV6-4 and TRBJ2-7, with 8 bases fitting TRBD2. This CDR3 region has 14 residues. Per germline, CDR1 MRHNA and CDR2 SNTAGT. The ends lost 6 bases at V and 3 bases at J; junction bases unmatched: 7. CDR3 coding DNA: TGTGCCAGCAGGAACAAGCGGGAGAACTACGAGCAGTACTTC. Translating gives CASRNKRENYEQYF.

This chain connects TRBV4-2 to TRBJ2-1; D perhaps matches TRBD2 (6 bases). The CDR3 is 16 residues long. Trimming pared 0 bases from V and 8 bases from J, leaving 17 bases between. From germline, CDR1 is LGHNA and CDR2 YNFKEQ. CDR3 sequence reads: CASSQDITDYSHEQFF. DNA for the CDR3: TGTGCCAGCAGCCAAGATATAACGGACTATTCGCATGAGCAGTTCTTC.

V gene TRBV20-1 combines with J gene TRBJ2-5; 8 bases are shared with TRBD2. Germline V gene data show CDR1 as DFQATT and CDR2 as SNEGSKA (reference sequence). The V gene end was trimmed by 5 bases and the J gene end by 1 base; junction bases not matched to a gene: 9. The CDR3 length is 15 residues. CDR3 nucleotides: TGCAGTGCTTCAACCGGGACTAGAGTCCAAGAGACCCAGTACTTC. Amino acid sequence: CSASTGTRVQETQYF.

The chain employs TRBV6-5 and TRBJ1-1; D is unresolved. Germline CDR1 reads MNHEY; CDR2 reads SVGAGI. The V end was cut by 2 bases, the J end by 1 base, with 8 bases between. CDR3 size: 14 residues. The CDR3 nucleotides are TGTGCCAGCAGTTACCTGACCGAGAACACTGAAGCTTTCTTT. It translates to CASSYLTENTEAFF.

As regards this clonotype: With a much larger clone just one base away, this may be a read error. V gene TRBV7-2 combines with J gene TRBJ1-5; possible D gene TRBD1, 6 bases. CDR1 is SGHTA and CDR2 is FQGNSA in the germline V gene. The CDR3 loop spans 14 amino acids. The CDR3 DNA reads TGTGCCAGCAGCTTTTCAGGGGTTCACCAGCTCCAGCATTTT. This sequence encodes CASSFSGVHQLQHF.

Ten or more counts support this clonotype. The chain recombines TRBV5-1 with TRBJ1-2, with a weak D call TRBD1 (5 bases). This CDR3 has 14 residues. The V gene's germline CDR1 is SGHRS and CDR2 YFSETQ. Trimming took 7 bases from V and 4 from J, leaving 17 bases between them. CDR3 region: CASRLVGGGYGYTF. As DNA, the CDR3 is TGCGCCAGCCGGCTGGTCGGGGGGGGCTATGGCTACACCTTC. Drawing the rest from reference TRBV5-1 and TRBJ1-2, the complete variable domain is KAGVTQTPRYLIKTRGQQVTLSCSPISGHRSVSWYQQTPGQGLQFLFEYFSETQRNKGNFPGRFSGRQFSNSRSEMNVSTLELGDSALYLCASRLVGGGYGYTFGSGTRLTVV.

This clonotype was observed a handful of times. The CDR3 bases are TGTGCCAGCAGCCAGAGGGGACAGGGAATCCATGGCTACACCTTC. Protein sequence: CASSQRGQGIHGYTF. The chain joins TRBV14 to TRBJ1-2, with TRBD1 matching over 9 bases. The CDR3 has 15 amino acids. The trim removed 3 bases at V and 6 bases at J, leaving 8 bases unmatched. The germline gives CDR1 SGHDN, CDR2 FVKESK.

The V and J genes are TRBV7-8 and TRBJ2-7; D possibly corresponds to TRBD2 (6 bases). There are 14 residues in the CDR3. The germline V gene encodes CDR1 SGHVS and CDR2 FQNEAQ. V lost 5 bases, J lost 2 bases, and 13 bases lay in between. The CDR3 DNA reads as TGTGCCAGCAGCACATGGGACTCCACCTACGAGCAGTACTTC. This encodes CASSTWDSTYEQYF.

CDR3 nucleotide sequence: TGCAGCGTTGCTGGCGACTACGAGCAGTACTTC. This translates into CSVAGDYEQYF. The chain recombines TRBV29-1 with TRBJ2-7; D gene unclear. The CDR3 is 11 residues long. Trimming removed 4 bases from V and 3 bases from J, with 7 bases in between. The germline V gene has CDR1 SQVTM and CDR2 ANQGSEA.

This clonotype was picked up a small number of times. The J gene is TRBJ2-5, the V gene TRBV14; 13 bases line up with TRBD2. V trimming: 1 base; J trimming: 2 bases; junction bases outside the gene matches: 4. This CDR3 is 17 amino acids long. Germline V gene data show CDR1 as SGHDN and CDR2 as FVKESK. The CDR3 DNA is TGTGCCAGCAGCCAAGGACTAGCGGGAGGACTACAAGAGACCCAGTACTTC. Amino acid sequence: CASSQGLAGGLQETQYF. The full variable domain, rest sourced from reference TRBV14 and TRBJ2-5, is EAGVTQFPSHSVIEKGQTVTLRCDPISGHDNLYWYRRVMGKEIKFLLHFVKESKQDESGMPNNRFLAERTGGTYSTLKVQPAELEDSGVYFCASSQGLAGGLQETQYFGPGTRLLVL.

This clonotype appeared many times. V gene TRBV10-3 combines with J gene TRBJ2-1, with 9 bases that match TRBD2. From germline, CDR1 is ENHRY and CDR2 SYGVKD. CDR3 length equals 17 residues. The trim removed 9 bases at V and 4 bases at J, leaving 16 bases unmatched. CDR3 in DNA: TGTGCCATTACTAGCGGGTACACCGAAGTGGGGTACAATGAGCAGTTCTTC. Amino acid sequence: CAITSGYTEVGYNEQFF.

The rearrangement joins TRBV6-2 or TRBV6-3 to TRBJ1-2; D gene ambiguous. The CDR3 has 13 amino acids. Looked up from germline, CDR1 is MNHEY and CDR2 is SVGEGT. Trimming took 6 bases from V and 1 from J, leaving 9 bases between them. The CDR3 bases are TGTGCCAGCAGACTACTGATTAACTATGGCTACACCTTC. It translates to CASRLLINYGYTF.

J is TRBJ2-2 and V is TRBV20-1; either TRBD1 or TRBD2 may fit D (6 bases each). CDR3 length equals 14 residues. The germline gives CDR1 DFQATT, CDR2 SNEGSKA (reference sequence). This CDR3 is CSVSGALNTGELFF. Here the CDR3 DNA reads TGCAGCGTCTCGGGGGCGCTGAACACCGGGGAGCTGTTTTTT.

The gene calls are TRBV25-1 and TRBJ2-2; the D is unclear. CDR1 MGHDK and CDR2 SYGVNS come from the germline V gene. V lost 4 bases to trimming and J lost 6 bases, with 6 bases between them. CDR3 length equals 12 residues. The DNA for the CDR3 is TGTGCCAGCAGTGTACGGCCCGGGGAGCTGTTTTTT. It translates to CASSVRPGELFF.

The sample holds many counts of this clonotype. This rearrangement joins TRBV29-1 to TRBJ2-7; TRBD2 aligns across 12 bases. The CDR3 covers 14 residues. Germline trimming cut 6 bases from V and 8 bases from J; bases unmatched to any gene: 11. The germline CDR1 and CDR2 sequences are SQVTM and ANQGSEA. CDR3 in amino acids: CSVEAPGLAGKQYF. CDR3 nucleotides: TGCAGCGTGGAGGCTCCTGGACTAGCGGGAAAGCAGTACTTC.

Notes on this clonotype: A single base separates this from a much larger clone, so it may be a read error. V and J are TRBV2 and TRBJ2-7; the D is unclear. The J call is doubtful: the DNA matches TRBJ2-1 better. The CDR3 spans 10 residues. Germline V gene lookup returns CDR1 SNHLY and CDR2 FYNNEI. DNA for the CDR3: TGTGCCAGCATGTCTTACGAGCAGTTCTTC. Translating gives CASMSYEQFF.

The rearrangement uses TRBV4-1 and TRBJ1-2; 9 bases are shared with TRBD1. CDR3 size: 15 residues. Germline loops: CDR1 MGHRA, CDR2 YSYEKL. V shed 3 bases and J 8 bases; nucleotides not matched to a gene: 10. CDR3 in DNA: TGCGCCAGCAGCCACGACCCGGGACAGGGAGGCGGCTACACCTTC. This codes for CASSHDPGQGGGYTF.

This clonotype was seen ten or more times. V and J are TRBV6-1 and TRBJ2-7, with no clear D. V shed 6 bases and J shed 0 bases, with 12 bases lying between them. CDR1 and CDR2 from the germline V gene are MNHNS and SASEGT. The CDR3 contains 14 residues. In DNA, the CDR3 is TGTGCCAGCAGCCGAAGCCCCGACTCCTACGAGCAGTACTTC. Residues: CASSRSPDSYEQYF.

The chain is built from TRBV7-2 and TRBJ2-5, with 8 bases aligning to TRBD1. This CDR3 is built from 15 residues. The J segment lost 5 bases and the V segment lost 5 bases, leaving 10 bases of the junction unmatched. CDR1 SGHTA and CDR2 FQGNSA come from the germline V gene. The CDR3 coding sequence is TGTGCCAGCAGCACGGGGACAGGCCTCCGGGAGACCCAGTACTTC. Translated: CASSTGTGLRETQYF.

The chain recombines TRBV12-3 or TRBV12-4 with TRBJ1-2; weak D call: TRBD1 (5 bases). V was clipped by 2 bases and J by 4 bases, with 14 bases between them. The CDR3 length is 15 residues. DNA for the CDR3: TGTGCCAGCAGTTTACGGCCAGGGACCCTCTATGGCTACACCTTC. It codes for CASSLRPGTLYGYTF.

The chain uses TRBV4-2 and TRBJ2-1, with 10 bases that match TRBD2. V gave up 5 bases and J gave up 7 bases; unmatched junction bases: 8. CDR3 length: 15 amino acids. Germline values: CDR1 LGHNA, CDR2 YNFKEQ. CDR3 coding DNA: TGTGCCAGCAGCGTCTTTAGCGGGAGGACTAATGAGCAGTTCTTC. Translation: CASSVFSGRTNEQFF.